This T cell receptor beta chain stems from a study of T cell clones after liver transplantation. Turning to this clone: Its specificity is unknown.

Thawed unstimulated PBMCs were FACS-sorted by CD3, CD4 and CD8 into two populations. The CDR3 spans 12 residues. Germline CDR1 reads LNHDA; CDR2 reads SQIVND (reference sequence). V lost 6 bases and J lost 6, with 12 bases in between. Study findings and constraints: A significant post-transplant drop in circulating graft-donor-reactive CD4 TCRbeta sequences occurred in most of the 8 subjects.

Clones were read by immunoSEQ multiplex PCR, and TCRdb kept only the in-frame ones, dropping some. Of around 120,000 clones in the sample, 75% to 95% were seen once. The sample consisted of CD4+ T cells from blood, taken 12 months after liver transplant. The clonotype comes from a human patient who received a liver transplant. Some of these T cells may belong to the graft donor. V is TRBV19 and J is TRBJ2-7, with TRBD1 as a possible D gene (6 bases). The CDR3 DNA follows: TGTGCCAGTAGCCAAACAGGGAGCGAGCAGTACTTC. Residues: CASSQTGSEQYF.